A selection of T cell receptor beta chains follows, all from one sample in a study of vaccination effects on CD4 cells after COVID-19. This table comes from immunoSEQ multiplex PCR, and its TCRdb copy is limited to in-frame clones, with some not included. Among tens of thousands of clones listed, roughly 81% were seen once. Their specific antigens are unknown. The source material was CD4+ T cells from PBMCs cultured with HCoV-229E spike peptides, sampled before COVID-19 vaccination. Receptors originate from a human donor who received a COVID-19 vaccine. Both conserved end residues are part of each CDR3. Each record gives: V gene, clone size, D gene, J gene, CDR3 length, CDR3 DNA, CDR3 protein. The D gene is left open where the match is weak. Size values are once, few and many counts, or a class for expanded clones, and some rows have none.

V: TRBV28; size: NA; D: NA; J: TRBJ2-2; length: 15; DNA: TGTGCCGGGCAAGGTTCAGGGGCGAACACCGGGGAGCTGTTTTTT; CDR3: CAGQGSGANTGELFF
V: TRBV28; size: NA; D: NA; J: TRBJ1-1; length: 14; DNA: TGTGCCAGCAGTTCCGGTTCAATTCCCCTTGAAGCTTTCTTT; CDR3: CASSSGSIPLEAFF
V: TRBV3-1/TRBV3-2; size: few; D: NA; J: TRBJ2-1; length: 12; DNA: TGTGCCAGCAGCCAAGATTGGGGTGGGCAGTTCTTC; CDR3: CASSQDWGGQFF
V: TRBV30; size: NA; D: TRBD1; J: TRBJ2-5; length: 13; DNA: TGTGCCTGGCGGGACAGCCCAAGAGAGACCCAGTACTTC; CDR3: CAWRDSPRETQYF
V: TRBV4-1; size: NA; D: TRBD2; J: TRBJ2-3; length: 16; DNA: TGCGCCAGCAGCCAAGGGACTAGCGGGGGGGTGAATACGCAGTATTTT; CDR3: CASSQGTSGGVNTQYF
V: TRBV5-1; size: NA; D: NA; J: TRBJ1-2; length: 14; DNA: TGCGCCAGCAGCTTGGCCTCAGGGGACTATGGCTACACCTTC; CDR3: CASSLASGDYGYTF
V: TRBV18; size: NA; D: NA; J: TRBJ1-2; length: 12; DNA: TGTGCCAGCTCGGAACAATACTATGGCTACACCTTC; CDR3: CASSEQYYGYTF
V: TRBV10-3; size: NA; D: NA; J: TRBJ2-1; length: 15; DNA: TGTGCCATCAGTGACCCCCCGGGACCTTCCAATGAGCAGTTCTTC; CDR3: CAISDPPGPSNEQFF
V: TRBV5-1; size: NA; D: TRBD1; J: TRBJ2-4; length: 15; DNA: TGCGCCAGCAGCTTGGGTCAGGGGGCTAAAAACATTCAGTACTTC; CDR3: CASSLGQGAKNIQYF
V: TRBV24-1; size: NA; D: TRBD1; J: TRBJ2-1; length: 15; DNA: TGTGCCACCAGTGATGCCAGACAGGGGTGGGGTGAGCAGTTCTTC; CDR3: CATSDARQGWGEQFF
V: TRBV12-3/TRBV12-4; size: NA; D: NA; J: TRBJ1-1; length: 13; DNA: TGTGCCAGCAGTTTAGGATTTTCAGGGAAGGCTTTCTTT; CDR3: CASSLGFSGKAFF
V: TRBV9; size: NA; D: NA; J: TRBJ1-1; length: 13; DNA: TGTGCCAGCAGCGGACTGAGGAACACTGAAGCTTTCTTT; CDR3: CASSGLRNTEAFF
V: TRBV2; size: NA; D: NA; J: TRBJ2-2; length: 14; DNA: TGTGCCAGCAGTAAAGGACAGTATGGCGGGGAGCTGTTTTTT; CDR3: CASSKGQYGGELFF
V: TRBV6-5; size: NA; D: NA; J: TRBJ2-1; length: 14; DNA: TGTGCCAGCAGACGGGGACTTCAGAACAATGAGCAGTTCTTC; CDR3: CASRRGLQNNEQFF
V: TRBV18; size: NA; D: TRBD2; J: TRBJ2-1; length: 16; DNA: TGTGCCAGCTCCCCTCCGAGTAGCGGGGGGGCCCATGAGCAGTTCTTC; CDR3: CASSPPSSGGAHEQFF
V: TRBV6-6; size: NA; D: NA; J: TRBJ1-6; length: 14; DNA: TGTGCCAGCACCGGGAGCTCCTATAATTCACCCCTCCACTTT; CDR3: CASTGSSYNSPLHF
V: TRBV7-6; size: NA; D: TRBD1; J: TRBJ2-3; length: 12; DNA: TGTGCCAGCAGTTCTACGACAGGGACGCAGTATTTT; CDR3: CASSSTTGTQYF
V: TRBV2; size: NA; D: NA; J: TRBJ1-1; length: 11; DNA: TGTGCCAGCAGGAAAAACACTGAAGCTTTCTTT; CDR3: CASRKNTEAFF
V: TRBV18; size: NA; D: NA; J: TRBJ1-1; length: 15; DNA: TGTGCCAGCTCACCTACCGGGACATCGAACACTGAAGCTTTCTTT; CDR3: CASSPTGTSNTEAFF
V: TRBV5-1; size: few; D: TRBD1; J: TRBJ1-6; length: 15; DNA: TGCGCCAGCAGCTTTACCGGGACAGGCAATTCACCCCTCCACTTT; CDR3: CASSFTGTGNSPLHF
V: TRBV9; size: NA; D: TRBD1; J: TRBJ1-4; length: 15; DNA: TGTGCCAGCAGCGCCCGGGACAGCGCTAATGAAAAACTGTTTTTT; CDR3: CASSARDSANEKLFF
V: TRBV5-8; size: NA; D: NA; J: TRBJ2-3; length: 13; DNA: TGTGCCAGCAGCTTCGATTCCGCAGATACGCAGTATTTT; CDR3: CASSFDSADTQYF
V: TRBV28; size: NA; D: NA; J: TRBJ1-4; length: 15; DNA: TGTGCCAGCAGTTCCATCGCCAGGGAGGACGAAAAACTGTTTTTT; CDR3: CASSSIAREDEKLFF
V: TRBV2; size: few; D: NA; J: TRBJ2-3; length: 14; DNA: TGTGCCAGCAGTTGGTCAGCTTCCACAGATACGCAGTATTTT; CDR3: CASSWSASTDTQYF
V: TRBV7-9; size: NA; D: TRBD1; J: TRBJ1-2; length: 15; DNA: TGTGCCAGCAGCAACCAAGGGGGCCCCTCTTATGGCTACACCTTC; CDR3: CASSNQGGPSYGYTF
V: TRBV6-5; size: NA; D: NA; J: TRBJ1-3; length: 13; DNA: TGTGCCAGCACCCCCCCCTCTGGAAACACCATATATTTT; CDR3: CASTPPSGNTIYF
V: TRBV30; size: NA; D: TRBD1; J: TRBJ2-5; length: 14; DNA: TGTGCCTGGAGCGCGGACAGGGGGAAAGAGACCCAGTACTTC; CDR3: CAWSADRGKETQYF
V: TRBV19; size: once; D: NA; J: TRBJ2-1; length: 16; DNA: TGTGCCAGTAGTATAGGAAAGGGGGGGGCCCACAATGAGCAGTTCTTC; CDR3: CASSIGKGGAHNEQFF
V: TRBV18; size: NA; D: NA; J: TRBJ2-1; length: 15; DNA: TGTGCCAGCTCACCCTACAGGGACTCCTACAATGAGCAGTTCTTC; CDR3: CASSPYRDSYNEQFF
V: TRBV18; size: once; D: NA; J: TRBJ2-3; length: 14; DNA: TGTGCCAGCTCACCTTTCCAGAGCACAGATACGCAGTATTTT; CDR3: CASSPFQSTDTQYF
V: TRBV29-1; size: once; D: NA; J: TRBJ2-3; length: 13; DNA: TGCAGCGTTGACAGGGGTGGAGCAGATACGCAGTATTTT; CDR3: CSVDRGGADTQYF
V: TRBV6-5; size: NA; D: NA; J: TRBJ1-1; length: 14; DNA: TGTGCCAGCAGTAAGGACTGGATGATACTAGAAGCTTTCTTT; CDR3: CASSKDWMILEAFF
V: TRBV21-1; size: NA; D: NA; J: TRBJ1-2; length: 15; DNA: TGTGCCAGCAGCATGGAAAGGTTGGATAACTATGGCTACACCTTC; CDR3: CASSMERLDNYGYTF
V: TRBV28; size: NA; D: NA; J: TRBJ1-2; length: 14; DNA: TGTGCCAGCAGTTTATTTCAGGGGAACTATGGCTACACCTTC; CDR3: CASSLFQGNYGYTF
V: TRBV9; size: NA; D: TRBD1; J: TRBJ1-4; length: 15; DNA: TGTGCCAGCAGCCCTCAGACAGGGGGGACGCCAAAACTGTTTTTT; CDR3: CASSPQTGGTPKLFF
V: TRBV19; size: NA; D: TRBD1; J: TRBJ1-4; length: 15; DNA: TGTGCCAGTAGTCTCAACAGGGGAGGTGGAGAAAAACTGTTTTTT; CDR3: CASSLNRGGGEKLFF
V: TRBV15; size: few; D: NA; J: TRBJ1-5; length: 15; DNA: TGTGCCACCAGCAGAGATCGACTGAGCAATCAGCCCCAGCATTTT; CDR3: CATSRDRLSNQPQHF
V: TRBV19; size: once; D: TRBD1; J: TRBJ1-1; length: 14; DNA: TGTGCCAGTAGTTTCAGGGGGATGAACACTGAAGCTTTCTTT; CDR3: CASSFRGMNTEAFF
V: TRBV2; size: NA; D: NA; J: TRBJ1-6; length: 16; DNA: TGTGCCAGCAGTGAATTAGTCTCAGATCGAGGTTCACCCCTCCACTTT; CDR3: CASSELVSDRGSPLHF
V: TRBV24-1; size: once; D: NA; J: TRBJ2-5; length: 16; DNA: TGTGCCACCAGTCGGGGAGAGTACCCCATCCAAGAGACCCAGTACTTC; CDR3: CATSRGEYPIQETQYF
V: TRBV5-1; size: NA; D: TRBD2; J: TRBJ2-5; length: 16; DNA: TGCGCCAGCAGCTTGGGGTCTAGCGGGGGGCAAGAGACCCAGTACTTC; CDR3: CASSLGSSGGQETQYF
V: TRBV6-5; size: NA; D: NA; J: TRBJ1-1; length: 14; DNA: TGTGCCAGCAGTAGATCAGCCAGGAACACTGAAGCTTTCTTT; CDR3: CASSRSARNTEAFF
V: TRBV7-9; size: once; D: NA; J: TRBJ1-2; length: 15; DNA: TGTGCCAGCAGCGGGGAGATATTAGGGAACTATGGCTACACCTTC; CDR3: CASSGEILGNYGYTF
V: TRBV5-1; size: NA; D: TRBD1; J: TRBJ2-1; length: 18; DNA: TGCGCCAGCAGCTTGGCCGCAGGGACAGGGGTTATCTACAATGAGCAGTTCTTC; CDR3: CASSLAAGTGVIYNEQFF
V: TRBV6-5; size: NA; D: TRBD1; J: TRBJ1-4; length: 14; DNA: TGTGCCGTGGTTCGAGGACAGGGGGCGGGGGGACTGTTTTTT; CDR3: CAVVRGQGAGGLFF
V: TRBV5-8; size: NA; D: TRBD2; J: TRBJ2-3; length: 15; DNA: TGTGCCAGCCCAAACATAGCGGGGTACACAGATACGCAGTATTTT; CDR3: CASPNIAGYTDTQYF
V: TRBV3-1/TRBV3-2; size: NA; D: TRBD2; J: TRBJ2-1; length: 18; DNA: TGTGCCAGCAGCCAAGGGGCTAGCGGGGGGTTACCCTACAATGAGCAGTTCTTC; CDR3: CASSQGASGGLPYNEQFF
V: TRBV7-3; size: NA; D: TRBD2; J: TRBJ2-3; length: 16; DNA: TGTGCCAGCAGCTCATGGGGCGGGGGTGGCACAGATACGCAGTATTTT; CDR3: CASSSWGGGGTDTQYF
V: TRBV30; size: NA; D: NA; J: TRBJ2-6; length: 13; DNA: TGTGCCTGGAGTTCTTCTGGGGCCAACGTCCTGACTTTC; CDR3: CAWSSSGANVLTF
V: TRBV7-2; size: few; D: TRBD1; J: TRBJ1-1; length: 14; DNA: TGTGCCAGCAGCCCGGGCTACAGGGGAGGTGAAGCTTTCTTT; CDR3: CASSPGYRGGEAFF
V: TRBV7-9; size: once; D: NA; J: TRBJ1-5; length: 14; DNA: TGTGCCAGCTCCCGGGGGACCACTAATCAGCCCCAGCATTTT; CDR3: CASSRGTTNQPQHF
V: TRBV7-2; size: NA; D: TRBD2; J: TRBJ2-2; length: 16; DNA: TGTGCCAGCAGCCCAACTAGCGGGGGCTACACCGGGGAGCTGTTTTTT; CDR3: CASSPTSGGYTGELFF
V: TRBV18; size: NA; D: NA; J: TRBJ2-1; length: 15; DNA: TGTGCCAGCTCACCTAACCAGGGCCCCTACAATGAGCAGTTCTTC; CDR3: CASSPNQGPYNEQFF
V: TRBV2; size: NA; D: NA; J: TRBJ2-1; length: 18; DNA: TGTGCCAGCAGTGCCACGAGGGCGGGGCCGAGCTCCTACAATGAGCAGTTCTTC; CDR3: CASSATRAGPSSYNEQFF